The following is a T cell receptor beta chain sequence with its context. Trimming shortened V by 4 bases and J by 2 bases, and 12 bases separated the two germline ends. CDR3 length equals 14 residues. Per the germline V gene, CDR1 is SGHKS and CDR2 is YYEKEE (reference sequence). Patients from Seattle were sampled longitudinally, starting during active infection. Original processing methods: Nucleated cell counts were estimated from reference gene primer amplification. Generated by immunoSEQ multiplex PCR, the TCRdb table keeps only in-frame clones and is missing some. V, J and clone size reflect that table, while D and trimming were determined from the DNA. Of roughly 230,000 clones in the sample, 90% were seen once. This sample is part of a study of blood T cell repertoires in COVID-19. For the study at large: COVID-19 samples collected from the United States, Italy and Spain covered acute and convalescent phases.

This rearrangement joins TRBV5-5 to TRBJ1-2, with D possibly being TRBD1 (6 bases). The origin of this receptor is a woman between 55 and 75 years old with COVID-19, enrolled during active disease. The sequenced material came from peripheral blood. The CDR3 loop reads CASSTPGQNYGYTF. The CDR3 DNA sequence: TGTGCCAGCAGCACCCCCGGACAGAACTATGGCTACACCTTC. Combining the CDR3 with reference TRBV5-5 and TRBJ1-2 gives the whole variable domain DAGVTQSPTHLIKTRGQQVTLRCSPISGHKSVSWYQQVLGQGPQFIFQYYEKEERGRGNFPDRFSARQFPNYSSELNVNALLLGDSALYLCASSTPGQNYGYTFGSGTRLTVV.